The 5 T cell receptor beta chains below all came from one sample that was sequenced in a study of CD8+CD57+ T cells in acquired aplastic anemia (dated 2018 in TCRdb). Patients chosen for sequencing had shown expansion of CD8+CD57+ cells by flow cytometry. The sequencer listed for this sample is Illumina HiSeq 2000. Genomic DNA was used as template for profiling of TCR beta VDJ combinations and CDR3 sequences. Through fastp at Q25 and MiXCR, TCRdb rebuilt clones from the public reads, retaining in-frame beta chains. CDR3 protein duplicates are merged, each entry listing the most common genes and DNA. This sample is represented by just over 40,000 distinct CDR3 sequences; roughly two thirds of them were singletons. The ten largest clones capture roughly 65% of the sample. The sequenced material came from sorted CD4+, CD8+, or CD8+CD57+ T cells (not recorded which) from PBMCs. Every receptor here comes from a human donor with aplastic anemia.

V is TRBV25-1 and J is TRBJ1-1, with unresolved D. Germline V gives CDR1 MGHDK, CDR2 SYGVNS. Trimming removed 2 bases from V and 5 bases from J, with 15 bases in between. The CDR3 sequence is 15 residues long. The CDR3 sequence: CASSEGWGSMTEAFF. The CDR3 DNA reads as TGTGCCAGCAGTGAAGGGTGGGGTAGTATGACTGAAGCTTTCTTT.

By its share, this clonotype is medium-sized. The chain carries TRBV25-1 and TRBJ1-2, with D possibly being TRBD1 (5 bases). Germline V gene sequence: CDR1 MGHDK, CDR2 SYGVNS. The CDR3 totals 15 residues. Trimming left V 2 bases short and J 3 bases short, with 13 bases between. The CDR3 here is CASSEGDLDYYGYTF. CDR3 nucleotides: TGTGCCAGCAGTGAAGGGGACTTAGATTACTATGGCTACACCTTC.

This rearrangement joins TRBV4-1 to TRBJ1-5, with D possibly being TRBD1 (5 bases). The V and J ends lost 0 bases and 5 bases respectively, with 11 bases between them. The CDR3 is 15 amino acids. Per germline, CDR1 MGHRA and CDR2 YSYEKL. The CDR3 loop reads CASSQERGGDQPQHF. The CDR3 DNA is TGCGCCAGCAGCCAAGAGCGGGGCGGAGATCAGCCCCAGCATTTT.

V is TRBV10-3 and J is TRBJ1-1; D is unresolved. Between the trimmed V and J ends, which lost 0 bases and 2 bases, there was a span of 13 bases. In germline, CDR1 is ENHRY, CDR2 SYGVKD. The CDR3 runs 16 residues. The CDR3 DNA reads TGTGCCATCAGTGAGTCCCCAAGGGTGGGAAACACTGAAGCTTTCTTT. It yields the protein CAISESPRVGNTEAFF.

Comments on this clonotype: A clone one base away is much larger, so this may be a read error. The chain carries TRBV20-1 and TRBJ2-2; no firm D call. The germline V gene encodes CDR1 DFQATT and CDR2 SNEGSKA (reference sequence). The CDR3 length is 16 residues. The CDR3 region is CIARSDPEPNTGELFF. CDR3 nucleotides: TGCATTGCTAGATCGGACCCGGAACCGAACACCGGGGAGCTGTTTTTT.